The source of this TCR beta chain is a study of Graves' ophthalmopathy and Graves' hyperthyroidism. J was trimmed by 5 bases and V by 1 base; bases with no gene match: 4. Per the germline V gene, CDR1 is SGHTA and CDR2 is FQGNSA. The CDR3 consists of 15 residues. The TCR beta CDR3 regions underwent amplification from RNA transcripts. First-round RT-PCR with HTBI primers preceded a second-round multiplex PCR. TCRdb used MiXCR to reprocess the multiplex PCR reads, holding one entry per CDR3 protein. The table records under 250,000 distinct CDR3 sequences, roughly 27% of them present only once. This rearrangement joins TRBV7-2 to TRBJ2-5; TRBD2 agrees at 10 bases. This sequence originates from a man aged 50-59 years with Graves' ophthalmopathy. The specimen was peripheral blood. CDR3 bases: TGTGCCAGCAGCTTAGAGGGACTAGCGAGGGAGACCCAGTACTTC. It translates to CASSLEGLARETQYF.